The subject of this entry is one T cell receptor (beta chain). Patients all relapsed after autologous stem cell transplantation, and there was variation in brentuximab vedotin exposure. The method was immunoSEQ multiplex PCR; TCRdb's version includes in-frame clones alone and lacks a portion of them. The profile covers around 35,000 clones, with just over 85% appearing a single time and around 7.7% taken by the ten largest. With 0 bases removed from V and 3 bases from J, the gap between germline ends came to 3 bases. CDR3 length equals 13 residues. From germline, CDR1 is MRHNA and CDR2 SNTAGT. This record belongs to a study of PD-1 blockade in classical Hodgkin lymphoma.

This TCR came from a human donor with classical Hodgkin lymphoma. The sample consisted of peripheral blood mononuclear cells (PBMCs), taken before the second cycle of nivolumab. The chain uses TRBV6-4 and TRBJ2-1, with D unclear. In nucleotides, the CDR3 is TGTGCCAGCAGTGACTCCGACTACAATGAGCAGTTCTTC. It is translated as CASSDSDYNEQFF.